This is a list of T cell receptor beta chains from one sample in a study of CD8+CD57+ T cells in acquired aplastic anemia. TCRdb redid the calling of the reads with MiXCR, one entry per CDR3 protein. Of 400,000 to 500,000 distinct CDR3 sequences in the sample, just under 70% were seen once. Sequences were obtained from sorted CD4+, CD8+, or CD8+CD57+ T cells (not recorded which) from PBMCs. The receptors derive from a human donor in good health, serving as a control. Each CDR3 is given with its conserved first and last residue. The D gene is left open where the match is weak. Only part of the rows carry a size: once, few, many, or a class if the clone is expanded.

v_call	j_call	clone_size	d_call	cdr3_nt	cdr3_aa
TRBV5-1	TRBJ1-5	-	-	TGCGCCAGCAGCTTGGATCCGACTGGTCAGCCCCAGCATTTT	CASSLDPTGQPQHF
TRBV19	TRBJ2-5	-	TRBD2	TGTGCCAGTAGTATAGATAGCGGGGGGGCCCAAGAGACCCAGTACTTC	CASSIDSGGAQETQYF
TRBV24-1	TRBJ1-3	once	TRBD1	TGTGCCACCAGTGATCGGACAGGCGGGACTGGAAACACCATATATTTT	CATSDRTGGTGNTIYF
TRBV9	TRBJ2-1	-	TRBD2	TGTGCCAGCAGCGTGGTAGCGGGGGGGAACACCGACAATGAGCAGTTCTTC	CASSVVAGGNTDNEQFF
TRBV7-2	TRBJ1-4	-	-	TGCGCCAGCAGCTTAGTCAGAGTTAATGAAAAACTGTTTTTT	CASSLVRVNEKLFF
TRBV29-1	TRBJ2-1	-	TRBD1	TGCAGCGTGGACAGGGGGGGGAATGAGCAGTTCTTC	CSVDRGGNEQFF
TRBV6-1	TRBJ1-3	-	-	TGTGCCAGCAGTTACTCTGCGGGGGTCGGAAACACCATATATTTT	CASSYSAGVGNTIYF
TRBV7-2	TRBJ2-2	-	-	TGTGCCAGCAGCACCGACAGGAGGGACGGGGAGCCGTTTTTT	CASSTDRRDGEPFF
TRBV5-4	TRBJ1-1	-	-	TGTGCCAGCAGTACCACCCACGGGAACATGAACACTGAAGCTTTCTTT	CASSTTHGNMNTEAFF
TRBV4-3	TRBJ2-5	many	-	TGCGCCAGCAGCCAAGTTATGCGGAACCAAGAGACCCAGTACTTC	CASSQVMRNQETQYF
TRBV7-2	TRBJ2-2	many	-	TGTGCCAGCAGCTTAGTTGGTAGCGGGAACACCGGGGAGCTGTTTTTT	CASSLVGSGNTGELFF
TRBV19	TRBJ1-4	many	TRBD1	TGTGCCAGTAGTATGGGGGACAGGGCCCTGTTTTTT	CASSMGDRALFF
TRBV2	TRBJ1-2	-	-	TGTGCCAGCAGCTTATTGGGGGGCGGATATGGCTACACCTTC	CASSLLGGGYGYTF
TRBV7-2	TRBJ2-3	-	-	TGTGCCAGCAGCTTGGACCGGCAATACTCACCTACGCAGTATTTT	CASSLDRQYSPTQYF
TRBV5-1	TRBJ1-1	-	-	TGCGCCAGCAGCTCAACGACAGCGATCACTGGAGCTTTCTTT	CASSSTTAITGAFF
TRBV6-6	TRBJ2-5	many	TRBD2	TGTGCCAGCGAGGGCGGGGGTTTAGAGACCCAGTACTTC	CASEGGGLETQYF
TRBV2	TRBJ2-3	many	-	TGTGCCAGCAGTTGGTCCTCCACAGATACGCAGTATTTT	CASSWSSTDTQYF
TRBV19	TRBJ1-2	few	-	TGTGCCAGTAGTAGGATAGAGGGTTATGGCTACACCTTC	CASSRIEGYGYTF
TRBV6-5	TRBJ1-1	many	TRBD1	TGTGCCAGCAGGCGGGACAGGGGGCGGACTGAAGCTTTCTTT	CASRRDRGRTEAFF
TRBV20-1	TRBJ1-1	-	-	TGCAGTGCTAGAACCTCCGGGACTAGCGGGGGGGGAGGAACTGAAGCTTTCTTT	CSARTSGTSGGGGTEAFF
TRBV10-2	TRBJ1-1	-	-	TGCGCCAGCAATTTCGGGGAGGGTGGCACTGAAGCTTTCTTT	CASNFGEGGTEAFF
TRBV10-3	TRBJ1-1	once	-	TGTGCCATCGGACAGAGACCCATGAACACTGTTGCTTTCTTT	CAIGQRPMNTVAFF
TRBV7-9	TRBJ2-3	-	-	TGTGCCAGCAGCTTAATTCCAACACATAGCACAGATACGCAGTATTTT	CASSLIPTHSTDTQYF
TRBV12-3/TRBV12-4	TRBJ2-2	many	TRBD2	TGTGCCAGCAGTTTAATGGCGGGGGTTACCGGGGAGCTGTTTTTT	CASSLMAGVTGELFF
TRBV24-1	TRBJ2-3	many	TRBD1	TGTGCCACCAGTGATCCCAGGGGGCGAGTAGATACGCAGTATTTT	CATSDPRGRVDTQYF
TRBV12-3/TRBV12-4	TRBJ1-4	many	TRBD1	TGTGCCAGCAGCCCGAAGACAGGGCGTGAAAAACTGTTTTTT	CASSPKTGREKLFF
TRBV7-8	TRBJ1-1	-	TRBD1	TGTGCCAGCAGCATAGTACAGGGGGAAGCTTTCTTT	CASSIVQGEAFF
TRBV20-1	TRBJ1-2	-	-	-	CSARQNPEAFYLCASSHAYGYTF
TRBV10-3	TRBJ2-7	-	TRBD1	TGTGCCAACTACCGGACAGGGGGCTACGAGCAGTACTTC	CANYRTGGYEQYF
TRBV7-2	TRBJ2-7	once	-	TGTGCCAGCAGCCCCCGGGGGGCAACCTACGAGCAGTACTTC	CASSPRGATYEQYF
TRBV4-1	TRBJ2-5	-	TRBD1	TGCGCCAGCACGCCTTCGGGACAGGGAGGCGAGACCCAGTGCTTC	CASTPSGQGGETQCF
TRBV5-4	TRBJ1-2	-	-	TGTGCCAGCAGCGTTGCCAGACAGAACTATGGCTACACCTTC	CASSVARQNYGYTF
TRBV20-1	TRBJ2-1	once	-	TGCAGTGCTCATGGGGGAGGCTACAATGAGCAGTTCTTC	CSAHGGGYNEQFF
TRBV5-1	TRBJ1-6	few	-	TGCGCCAGCAGCTTGGAGGGACTGGATAATTCACCCCTCCACTTT	CASSLEGLDNSPLHF
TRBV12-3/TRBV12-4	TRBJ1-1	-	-	TGTGCCAGCAGAGGAGTAAGTGAAGCTTTCTTT	CASRGVSEAFF
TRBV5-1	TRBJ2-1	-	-	TGCGCCAGCAGCCAAGGGGGGGGGCACGGAAATGAGCAGTTCTTC	CASSQGGGHGNEQFF
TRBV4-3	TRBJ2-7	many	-	TGCGCCAGCAGCCAAGAACCGGGGTCCCCCTACGAGCAGTACTTC	CASSQEPGSPYEQYF
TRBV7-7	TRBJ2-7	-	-	TGTGCCAGCAGCCCTAGGTGGGGTTACGAGCAGTACTTT	CASSPRWGYEQYF
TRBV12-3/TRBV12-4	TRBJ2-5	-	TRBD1	TGTGCCAGCAGTTTAATGGGACAGGGGAGGGAGACCCAGTACTTC	CASSLMGQGRETQYF
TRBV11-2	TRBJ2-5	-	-	TGTGCCAGCAGCTTAGTCACAGACCTAGGGGAGACCCAGTACTTC	CASSLVTDLGETQYF
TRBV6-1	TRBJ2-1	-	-	TGTGCCAGCAGTGCCCGGGACGGCCGTCGGGATGAGCAGTTCTTC	CASSARDGRRDEQFF
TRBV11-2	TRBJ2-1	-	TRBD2	TGTGCCAGCAGCTTAGACCCGGGGGGGACGAGGAATGAGCAGTTCTTC	CASSLDPGGTRNEQFF
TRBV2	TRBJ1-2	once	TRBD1	TGTGCCAGGAACGACAGGGGGCGTTCTGGCTACACCTTC	CARNDRGRSGYTF
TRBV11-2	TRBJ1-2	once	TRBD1	TGTGCCAGCAGCTCTGGGACAGGGGCTCCAAACTATGGCTACACCTTC	CASSSGTGAPNYGYTF
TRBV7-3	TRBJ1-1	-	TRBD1	TGTGCCAGCAGCTTTGGGAACACAGGGGTGAGCACTGAAGCTTTCTTT	CASSFGNTGVSTEAFF
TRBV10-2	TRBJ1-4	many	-	TGCGCCACCACAAGGGCTGGCGTGGCTAATGAAAAACTGTTTTTT	CATTRAGVANEKLFF
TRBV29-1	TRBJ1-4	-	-	TGCAGCGTGGGGGGCGGGTCCGGTGAAAAACTGTTTTTT	CSVGGGSGEKLFF
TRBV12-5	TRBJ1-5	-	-	TGTGCTAGTGGTTGTACAGGTCCCCAGCATTTT	CASGCTGPQHF
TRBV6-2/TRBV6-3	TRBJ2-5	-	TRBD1	TGTGCCAGCACCTTTTTCAGGGGGCAAGAGCAGTACTTC	CASTFFRGQEQYF
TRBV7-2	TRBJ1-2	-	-	TGTGCCAGCAGCTGTCAGACCGGCGAGGCGGGCTACACCTTC	CASSCQTGEAGYTF
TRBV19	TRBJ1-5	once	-	TGTGCCAGTCTTGGGCCTGGCAGGGACCGACAGCCCCAGCATTTT	CASLGPGRDRQPQHF
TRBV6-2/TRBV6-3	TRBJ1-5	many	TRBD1	TGTGCCAGCAGACGATACGAAACAGGGGATGGCAATCAGCCCCAGCATTTT	CASRRYETGDGNQPQHF
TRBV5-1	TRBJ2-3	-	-	TGCGCCAGCAGCCAGCACGGAGATACGCAGTATTTT	CASSQHGDTQYF
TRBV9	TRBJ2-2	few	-	TGTGCCAGCAGCGTCCACATCGGGGAGCTGTTTTTT	CASSVHIGELFF
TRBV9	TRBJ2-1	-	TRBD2	TGTGCCAGCAGCGACGATCCGCCGGGGGGGACGGGGAATGAGCAGTTCTTC	CASSDDPPGGTGNEQFF